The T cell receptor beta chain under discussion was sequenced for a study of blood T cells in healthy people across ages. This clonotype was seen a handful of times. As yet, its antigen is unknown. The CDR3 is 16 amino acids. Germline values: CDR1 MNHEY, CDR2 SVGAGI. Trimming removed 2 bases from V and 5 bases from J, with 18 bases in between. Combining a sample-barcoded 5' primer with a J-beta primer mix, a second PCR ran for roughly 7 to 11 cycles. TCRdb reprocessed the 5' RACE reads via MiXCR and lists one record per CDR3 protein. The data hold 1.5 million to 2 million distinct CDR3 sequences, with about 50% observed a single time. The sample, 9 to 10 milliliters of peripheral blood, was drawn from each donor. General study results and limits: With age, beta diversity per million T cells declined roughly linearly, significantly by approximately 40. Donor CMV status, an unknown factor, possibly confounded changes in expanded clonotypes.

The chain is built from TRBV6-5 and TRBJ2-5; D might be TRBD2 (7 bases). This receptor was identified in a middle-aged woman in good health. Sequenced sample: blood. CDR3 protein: CASSYTRSGGRETQYF. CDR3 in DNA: TGTGCCAGCAGTTACACACGGTCGGGGGGCCGTGAGACCCAGTACTTC.